These 6 T cell receptor beta chains were sequenced from one sample in a study of post-analysis software for immune sequencing data (dated by TCRdb to 2015 to 2017). Here is what the overall study found, with its caveats: Patients showed significantly higher frequencies than controls for a handful of TRBV segments, among them TRBV5-6, TRBV5-1 and TRBV20-1.

To prepare the library, PCR was applied. Sequenced using an Illumina HiSeq 2500. To reduce PCR and sequencing biases, unique molecular identifiers were incorporated into the TCR beta cDNA libraries. TCRdb redid the processing of the public reads, applying fastp at Q25 and MiXCR, and retained in-frame beta chains. Each record represents a unique CDR3 protein, reported with the most common genes and DNA among its rows. The sample yields 550,000 to 700,000 distinct CDR3 sequences; roughly 47% were counted once. The ten largest clones represent more than 1.5% of the sample. Their cognate antigens are unknown. The sequencing sample was made of blood. All receptors come from a girl under 18 with multiple sclerosis.

The chain links TRBV7-6 to TRBJ2-3, with 7 bases lining up with TRBD1. V shed 0 bases and J 6 bases; nucleotides not matched to a gene: 6. Germline-derived CDR1 and CDR2 are SGHVS and FNYEAQ. This CDR3 comprises 15 residues. The CDR3 DNA follows: TGTGCCAGCAGCTTAGCCCGACAGGGTTTGGATACGCAGTATTTT. Translating it yields CASSLARQGLDTQYF.

This clonotype was found a few times. V is TRBV7-9 and J is TRBJ2-5; tentatively, D is TRBD2 (6 bases). This CDR3 region has 14 residues. Between the trimmed V and J ends, which lost 0 bases and 5 bases, there was a span of 10 bases. Germline CDR1 and CDR2: SEHNR and FQNEAQ (reference sequence). CDR3 nucleotides: TGTGCCAGCAGCTTAGCAGCGGGTCGGGAGACCCAGTACTTC. It is translated as CASSLAAGRETQYF.

V usage is TRBV7-9 and J usage is TRBJ2-1; TRBD2 matches at 8 bases. From germline, CDR1 is SEHNR and CDR2 FQNEAQ (reference sequence). Trimming cost V 7 bases and J 7 bases; bases outside gene matches: 18. This CDR3 contains 17 residues. CDR3 residues: CASTPSSGFSQRNEQFF. CDR3 nucleotides: TGTGCCAGCACCCCATCTAGCGGGTTTTCCCAAAGGAATGAGCAGTTCTTC.

Concerning this clonotype: It may be a read error: a sequence one base away is much more abundant. The DNA of the CDR3 is TGTGCCGGCAGCTTAGGCCCAGGGGGCTACGAGCAGTACTTC. Translated, it gives CAGSLGPGGYEQYF. V and J are TRBV7-2 and TRBJ2-5; 7 nucleotides align to TRBD1. Gene TRBJ2-7 matches the end of the DNA better, so the J call may be wrong. This CDR3 comprises 14 residues. Germline V gene sequence: CDR1 SGHTA, CDR2 FQGNSA.

This clonotype was counted only a few times. V usage is TRBV11-2 and J usage is TRBJ2-3; 8 bases are shared with TRBD2. The CDR3 has 13 residues. With V trimmed by 1 base and J by 10 bases, 4 bases remained unmatched. Germline CDR1 reads SGHAT; CDR2 reads FQNNGV. The CDR3 reads CASSLGEREPQYF. CDR3 DNA: TGTGCCAGCAGCTTAGGCGAGCGGGAGCCGCAGTATTTT.

This clonotype was recorded a few times. The CDR3 DNA sequence: TGTGCCAGCAGTTATTCCAACCAACGGACTAGCGGGTACCAAGAGACCCAGTACTTC. It specifies CASSYSNQRTSGYQETQYF. The gene calls are TRBV6-9 and TRBJ2-5; 11 nucleotides agree with TRBD2. From germline, CDR1 is MNHGY and CDR2 SVAAGI. J was trimmed by 0 bases and V by 0 bases; bases with no gene match: 9. This CDR3 is built from 19 residues.